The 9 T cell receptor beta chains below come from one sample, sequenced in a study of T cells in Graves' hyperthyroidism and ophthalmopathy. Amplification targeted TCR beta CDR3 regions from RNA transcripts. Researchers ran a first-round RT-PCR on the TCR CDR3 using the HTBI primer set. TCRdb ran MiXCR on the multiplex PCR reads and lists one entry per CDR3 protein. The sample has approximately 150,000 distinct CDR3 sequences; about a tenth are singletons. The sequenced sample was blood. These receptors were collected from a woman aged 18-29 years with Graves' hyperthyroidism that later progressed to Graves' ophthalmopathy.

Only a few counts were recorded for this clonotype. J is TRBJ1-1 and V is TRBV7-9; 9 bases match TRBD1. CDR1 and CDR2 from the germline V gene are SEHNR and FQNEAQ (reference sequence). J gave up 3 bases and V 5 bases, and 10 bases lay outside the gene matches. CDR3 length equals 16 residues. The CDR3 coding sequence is TGTGCCAGCAGCCAAACAGGGGGCGGTCTGTACACTGAAGCTTTCTTT. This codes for CASSQTGGGLYTEAFF.

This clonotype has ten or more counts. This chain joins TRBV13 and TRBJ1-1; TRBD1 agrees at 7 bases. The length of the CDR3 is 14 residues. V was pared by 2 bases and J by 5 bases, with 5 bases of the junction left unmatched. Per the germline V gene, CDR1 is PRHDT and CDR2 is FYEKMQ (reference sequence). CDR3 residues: CASSLSRGRTEAFF. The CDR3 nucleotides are TGTGCCAGCAGCTTAAGTAGGGGGCGAACTGAAGCTTTCTTT.

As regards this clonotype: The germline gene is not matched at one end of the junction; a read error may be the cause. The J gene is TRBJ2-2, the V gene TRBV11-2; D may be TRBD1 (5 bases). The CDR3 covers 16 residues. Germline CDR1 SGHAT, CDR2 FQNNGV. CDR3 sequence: CASSSLDRINTEELFF. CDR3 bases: TGTGCCAGCAGCTCATTAGACAGAATAAACACCGAGGAGCTATTTTTT.

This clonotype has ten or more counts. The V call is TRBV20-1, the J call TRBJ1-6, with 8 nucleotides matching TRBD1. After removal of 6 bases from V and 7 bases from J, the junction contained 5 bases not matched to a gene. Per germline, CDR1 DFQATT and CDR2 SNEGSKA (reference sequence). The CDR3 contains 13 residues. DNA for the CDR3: TGCAGTGCAAGGGACAGGCCGAATTCACCCCTCCACTTT. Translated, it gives CSARDRPNSPLHF.

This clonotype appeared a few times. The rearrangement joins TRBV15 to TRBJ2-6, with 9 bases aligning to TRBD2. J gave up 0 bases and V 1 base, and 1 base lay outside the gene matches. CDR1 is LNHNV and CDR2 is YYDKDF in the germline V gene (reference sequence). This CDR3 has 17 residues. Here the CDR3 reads CATSRVAGASGANVLTF. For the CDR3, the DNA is TGTGCCACCAGCAGAGTAGCGGGAGCCTCTGGGGCCAACGTCCTGACTTTC.

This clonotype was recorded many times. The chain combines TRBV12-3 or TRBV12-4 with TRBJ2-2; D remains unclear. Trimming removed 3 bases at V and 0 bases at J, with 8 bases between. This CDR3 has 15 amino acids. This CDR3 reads CASSFRSSNTGELFF. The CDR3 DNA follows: TGTGCCAGCAGTTTTCGGTCATCGAACACCGGGGAGCTGTTTTTT.

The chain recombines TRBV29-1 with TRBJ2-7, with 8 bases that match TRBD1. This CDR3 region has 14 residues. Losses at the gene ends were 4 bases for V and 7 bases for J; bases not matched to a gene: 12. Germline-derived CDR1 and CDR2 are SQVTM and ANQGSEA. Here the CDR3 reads CSVGPGQAIGEQYF. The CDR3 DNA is TGCAGCGTTGGGCCGGGACAGGCAATTGGGGAGCAGTACTTC.

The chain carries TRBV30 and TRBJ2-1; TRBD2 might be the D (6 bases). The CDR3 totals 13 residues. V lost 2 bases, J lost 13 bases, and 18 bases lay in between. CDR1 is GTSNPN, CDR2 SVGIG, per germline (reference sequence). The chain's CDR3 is CAWSLSGTSLQFF. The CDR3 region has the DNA TGTGCCTGGAGTCTCTCCGGGACTTCTCTTCAGTTCTTC.

CDR3 protein: CAIRDGETQNIQYF. For the CDR3, the DNA is TGTGCCATTAGGGACGGTGAAACCCAAAACATTCAGTACTTC. The chain uses TRBV10-3 and TRBJ2-4; D may match TRBD1 or TRBD2 (5 bases each). The CDR3 consists of 14 residues. Trimming pared 9 bases from V and 5 bases from J, leaving 17 bases between. Germline V CDR1 and CDR2: ENHRY, SYGVKD.